This T cell receptor beta chain was identified during a study of T-cell memory formation after mild COVID-19. Study information: There were largely donor-specific TCR clusters. Study-level findings and limits: Chiefly within CM and EM were the contracting CD4+ clones; CD8+ ones were within EMRA. Within pre-infection memory, some responding clones were found, suggesting cross-reactive memory joined.

Constant-segment-primed 5'RACE gave TCR alpha and TCR beta cDNA libraries with sample barcodes and UMIs. Each CDR3 protein is one row after TCRdb ran MiXCR on the 5' RACE reads. The sample lists 120,000 to 150,000 distinct CDR3 sequences, approximately 5.7% occurring once. Trimming took 1 base from V and 0 from J; bases not matched to a gene: 17. The CDR3 covers 20 residues. Germline-derived CDR1 and CDR2 are DFQATT and SNEGSKA (reference sequence). Notes on this clonotype: Its antigen is not identified.

Input material: PBMCs or a T cell subset sorted from them (not recorded which). This TCR was sampled from an adult woman who had mild COVID-19 (a few samples of this study predate the infection). Cell type and time point are not known. J is TRBJ2-1 and V is TRBV20-1; TRBD2 aligns across 8 bases. The CDR3 region is CSARGQLMVAGKGSYNEQFF. The CDR3 DNA reads as TGCAGTGCTAGAGGCCAATTGATGGTAGCGGGAAAGGGCTCCTACAATGAGCAGTTCTTC.